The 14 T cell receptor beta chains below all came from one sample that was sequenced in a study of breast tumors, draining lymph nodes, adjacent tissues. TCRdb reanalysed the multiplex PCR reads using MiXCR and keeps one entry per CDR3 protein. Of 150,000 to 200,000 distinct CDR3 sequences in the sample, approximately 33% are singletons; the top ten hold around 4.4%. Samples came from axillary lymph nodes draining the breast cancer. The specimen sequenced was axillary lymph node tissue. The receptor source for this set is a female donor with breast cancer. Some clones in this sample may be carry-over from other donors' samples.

CDR3: CASARRAEASDTQYF. The CDR3 DNA reads as TGTGCCAGTGCGCGGAGGGCGGAGGCCTCAGATACGCAGTATTTT. V is TRBV6-1 and J is TRBJ2-3, with D maybe TRBD2 (6 bases). CDR1 MNHNS and CDR2 SASEGT come from the germline V gene. Trimming pared 9 bases from V and 4 bases from J, leaving 20 bases between. The CDR3 has 15 amino acids.

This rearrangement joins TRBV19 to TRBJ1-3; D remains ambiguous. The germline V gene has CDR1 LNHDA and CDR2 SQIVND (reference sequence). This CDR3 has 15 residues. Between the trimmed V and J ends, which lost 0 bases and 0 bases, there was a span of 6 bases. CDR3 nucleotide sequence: TGTGCCAGTAGTATAGAGGTGACCTCTGGAAACACCATATATTTT. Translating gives CASSIEVTSGNTIYF.

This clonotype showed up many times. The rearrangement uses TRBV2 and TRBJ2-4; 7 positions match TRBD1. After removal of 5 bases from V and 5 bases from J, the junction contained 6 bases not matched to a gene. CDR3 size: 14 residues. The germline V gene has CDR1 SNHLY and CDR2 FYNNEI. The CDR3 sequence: CASSKTGSQNIQYF. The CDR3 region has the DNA TGTGCCAGCAGTAAGACAGGGTCCCAAAACATTCAGTACTTC. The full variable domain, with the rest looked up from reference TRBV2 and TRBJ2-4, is EPEVTQTPSHQVTQMGQEVILRCVPISNHLYFYWYRQILGQKVEFLVSFYNNEISEKSEIFDDQFSVERPDGSNFTLKIRSTKLEDSAMYFCASSKTGSQNIQYFGAGTRLSVL.

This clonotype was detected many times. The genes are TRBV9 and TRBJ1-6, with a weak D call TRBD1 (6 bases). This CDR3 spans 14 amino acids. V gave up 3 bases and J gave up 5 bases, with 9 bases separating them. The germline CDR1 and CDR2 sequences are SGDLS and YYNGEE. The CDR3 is CASSAGQNNSPLHF. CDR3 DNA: TGTGCCAGCAGCGCGGGACAAAATAATTCACCCCTCCACTTT.

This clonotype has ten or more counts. This chain's CDR3 is CSARDIGGTDTQYF. The CDR3, as DNA: TGCAGTGCTAGAGATATCGGGGGAACAGATACGCAGTATTTT. The gene calls are TRBV20-1 and TRBJ2-3; D perhaps matches TRBD2 (6 bases). V was shortened by 0 bases and J by 3 bases, with 10 bases between the two germline ends. Germline V gene lookup returns CDR1 DFQATT and CDR2 SNEGSKA (reference sequence). The CDR3 is 14 residues long.

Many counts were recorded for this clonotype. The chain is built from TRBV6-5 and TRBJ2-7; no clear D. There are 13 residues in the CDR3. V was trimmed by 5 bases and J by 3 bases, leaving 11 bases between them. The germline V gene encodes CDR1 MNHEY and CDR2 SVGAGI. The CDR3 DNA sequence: TGTGCCAGCAGTGGTACTAATCACTACGAGCAGTACTTC. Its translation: CASSGTNHYEQYF.

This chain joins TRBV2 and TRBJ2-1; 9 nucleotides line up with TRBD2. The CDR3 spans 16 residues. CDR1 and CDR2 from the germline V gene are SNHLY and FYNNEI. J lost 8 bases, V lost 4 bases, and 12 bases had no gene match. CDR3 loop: CASSVTIAGVGDEQFF. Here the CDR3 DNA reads TGTGCCAGCAGTGTAACCATAGCGGGGGTGGGTGATGAGCAGTTCTTC.

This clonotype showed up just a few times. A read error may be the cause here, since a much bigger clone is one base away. The CDR3 nucleotides read TGTGCCACCAGCAGAAGGGGTAGGGCTGACAATCAGCCCCGGCATTTT. Amino acid sequence: CATSRRGRADNQPRHF. This sequence joins TRBV15 and TRBJ1-5, with D maybe TRBD1 (5 bases). Germline CDR1 is LNHNV and CDR2 is YYDKDF (reference sequence). The CDR3 loop spans 16 amino acids. The variable domain in full, completed from reference TRBV15 and TRBJ1-5, reads DAMVIQNPRYQVTQFGKPVTLSCSQTLNHNVMYWYQQKSSQAPKLLFHYYDKDFNNEADTPDNFQSRRPNTSFCFLDIRSPGLGDTAMYLCATSRRGRADNQPRHFGDGTRLSIL.

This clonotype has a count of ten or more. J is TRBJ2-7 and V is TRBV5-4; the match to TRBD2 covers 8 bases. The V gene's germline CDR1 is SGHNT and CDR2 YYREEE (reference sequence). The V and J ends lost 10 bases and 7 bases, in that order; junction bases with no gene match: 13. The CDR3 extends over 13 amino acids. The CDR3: CAVSLAGPGEQYF. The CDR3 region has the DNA TGTGCCGTCTCCTTAGCGGGGCCCGGAGAGCAGTACTTC.

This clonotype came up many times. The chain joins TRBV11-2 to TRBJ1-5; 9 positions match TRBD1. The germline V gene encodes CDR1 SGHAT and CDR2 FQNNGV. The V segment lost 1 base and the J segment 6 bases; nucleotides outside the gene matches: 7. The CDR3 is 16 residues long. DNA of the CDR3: TGTGCCAGCAGCTTAGGGGGACAGGGTGTAGGTCAGCCCCAGCATTTT. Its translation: CASSLGGQGVGQPQHF.

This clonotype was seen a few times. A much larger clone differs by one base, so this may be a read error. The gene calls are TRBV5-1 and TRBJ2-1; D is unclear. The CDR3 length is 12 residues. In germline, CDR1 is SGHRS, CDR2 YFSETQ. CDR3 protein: CASSWTNNEHFF. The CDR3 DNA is TGCGCCAGCAGCTGGACCAACAATGAGCACTTCTTC.

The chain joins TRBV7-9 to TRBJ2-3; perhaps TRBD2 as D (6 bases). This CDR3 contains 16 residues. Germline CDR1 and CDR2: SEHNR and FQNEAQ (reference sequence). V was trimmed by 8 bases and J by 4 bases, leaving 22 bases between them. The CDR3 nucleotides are TGTGCCAGCGACCTAGCGCAGGGAGCCCGAGCAGATACGCAGTATTTT. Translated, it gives CASDLAQGARADTQYF.

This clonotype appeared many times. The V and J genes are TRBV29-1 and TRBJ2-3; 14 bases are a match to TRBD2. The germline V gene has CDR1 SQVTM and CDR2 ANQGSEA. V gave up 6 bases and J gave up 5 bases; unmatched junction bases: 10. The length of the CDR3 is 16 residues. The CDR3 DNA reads TGCAGCGTCCTTCGACTAGCGGGGGGGAATGGAGATACGCAGTATTTT. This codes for CSVLRLAGGNGDTQYF.

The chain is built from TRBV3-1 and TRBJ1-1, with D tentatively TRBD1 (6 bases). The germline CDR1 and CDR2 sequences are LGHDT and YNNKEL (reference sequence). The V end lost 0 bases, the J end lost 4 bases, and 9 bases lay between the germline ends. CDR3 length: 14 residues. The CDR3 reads CASSQDGGGTEAFF. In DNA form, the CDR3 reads TGTGCCAGCAGCCAAGATGGAGGGGGCACTGAAGCTTTCTTT.